Listed below are T cell receptor beta chains from one sample, sequenced in a study of spatial heterogeneity in lung cancer. TCRdb re-called the 5' RACE reads through MiXCR, storing one row per CDR3 protein. The table includes around 87,000 distinct CDR3 sequences, 9.5% to 15% detected once. This specimen was PBMCs, taken at surgery. These receptors were collected from a male donor with early-stage non-small cell lung cancer. Both conserved end residues are part of each CDR3. A D gene is named only where the DNA matches it firmly. Not all rows give a size; the values are once, few, many and, for expanded clones, a class.

D: NA
size: few
J: TRBJ2-7
V: TRBV12-3/TRBV12-4
CDR3: CASSGATYEQYF
DNA: TGTGCCAGCAGTGGGGCGACCTACGAGCAGTACTTC

D: TRBD2
size: many
J: TRBJ2-5
V: TRBV7-2
CDR3: CASSLGREGFSAQYF
DNA: TGTGCCAGCAGCTTGGGACGGGAGGGGTTTTCGGCCCAGTACTTC

D: NA
size: few
J: TRBJ1-2
V: TRBV5-1
CDR3: CASSLAVSDGYTF
DNA: TGCGCCAGCAGCTTGGCGGTCAGCGATGGCTACACCTTC

D: NA
size: few
J: TRBJ2-5
V: TRBV11-3
CDR3: CASSLGSGPRYQETQYF
DNA: TGTGCCAGCAGCTTAGGGTCCGGGCCTAGGTACCAAGAGACCCAGTACTTC

D: TRBD2
size: NA
J: TRBJ2-3
V: TRBV27
CDR3: CASRKLAGGPSTQYF
DNA: TGTGCCAGCAGAAAACTAGCGGGAGGGCCTAGTACGCAGTATTTT

D: TRBD2
size: many
J: TRBJ2-3
V: TRBV6-2/TRBV6-3
CDR3: CASSSSGVAGADTQYF
DNA: TGTGCCAGCAGTTCCTCCGGGGTAGCGGGCGCAGATACGCAGTATTTT

D: NA
size: many
J: TRBJ2-2
V: TRBV12-3/TRBV12-4
CDR3: CASTLEGGASGELFF
DNA: TGTGCCAGCACCTTAGAGGGTGGGGCGAGCGGGGAGCTGTTTTTT

D: TRBD2
size: NA
J: TRBJ2-1
V: TRBV4-3
CDR3: CASSPKRGAANEQFF
DNA: TGCGCCAGCAGCCCGAAGCGGGGGGCGGCCAATGAGCAGTTCTTC

D: TRBD1
size: NA
J: TRBJ2-2
V: TRBV24-1
CDR3: CATSDPGQTTGELFF
DNA: TGTGCCACCAGTGACCCGGGACAGACCACCGGGGAGCTGTTTTTT

D: NA
size: few
J: TRBJ1-2
V: TRBV4-3
CDR3: CASSQEGRGYDGYTF
DNA: TGCGCCAGCAGCCAAGAAGGCAGGGGTTACGATGGCTACACCTTC

D: NA
size: NA
J: TRBJ1-5
V: TRBV9
CDR3: CASSSRRAAQHF
DNA: TGTGCCAGCAGCTCCCGGCGGGCCGCTCAGCATTTT

D: NA
size: many
J: TRBJ2-2
V: TRBV6-2/TRBV6-3
CDR3: CASSPIGVAGELFF
DNA: TGTGCCAGCAGTCCCATCGGGGTGGCCGGGGAGCTGTTTTTT

D: TRBD2
size: NA
J: TRBJ2-5
V: TRBV5-1
CDR3: CASSLELREWETQYF
DNA: TGCGCCAGCAGCTTGGAGCTGCGGGAGTGGGAGACCCAGTACTTC

D: NA
size: NA
J: TRBJ2-7
V: TRBV18
CDR3: CASSPTEVSYEQYF
DNA: TGTGCCAGCTCACCAACAGAAGTCTCCTACGAGCAGTACTTC

D: NA
size: many
J: TRBJ1-5
V: TRBV7-2
CDR3: CASSSRGGQPQHF
DNA: TGTGCCAGCAGCTCTAGGGGAGGTCAGCCCCAGCATTTT

D: TRBD2
size: NA
J: TRBJ2-3
V: TRBV6-5
CDR3: CASSYPRRLAGGSEDTQYF
DNA: TGTGCCAGCAGTTACCCAAGGCGCCTAGCGGGGGGGTCAGAAGATACGCAGTATTTT

D: NA
size: NA
J: TRBJ2-5
V: TRBV7-2
CDR3: CASSPPGSQETQYF
DNA: TGTGCCAGCAGTCCCCCAGGTTCCCAAGAGACCCAGTACTTC

D: NA
size: many
J: TRBJ2-6
V: TRBV30
CDR3: CAWSVAGISGANVLTF
DNA: TGTGCCTGGAGTGTAGCCGGAATCTCTGGGGCCAACGTCCTGACTTTC

D: NA
size: NA
J: TRBJ2-1
V: TRBV29-1
CDR3: CSATRVQGEQFF
DNA: TGCAGCGCCACCAGGGTTCAGGGTGAGCAGTTCTTC

D: TRBD1
size: many
J: TRBJ2-7
V: TRBV4-1
CDR3: CASSLASGTGEREQYF
DNA: TGCGCCAGCAGCCTTGCGTCCGGGACAGGGGAAAGGGAGCAGTACTTC